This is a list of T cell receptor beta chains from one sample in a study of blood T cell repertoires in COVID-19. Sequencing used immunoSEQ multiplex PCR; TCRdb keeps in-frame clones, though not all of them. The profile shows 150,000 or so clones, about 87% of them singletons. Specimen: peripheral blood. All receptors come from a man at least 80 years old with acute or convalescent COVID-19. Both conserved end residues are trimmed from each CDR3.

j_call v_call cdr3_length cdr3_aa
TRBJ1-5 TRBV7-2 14 ASSLGGTASNQPQH
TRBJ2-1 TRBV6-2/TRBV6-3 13 ASSPIAGTYNEQF
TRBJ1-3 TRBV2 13 ASRAGTGAGNTIY
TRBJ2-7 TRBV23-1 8 ASVTGEQY
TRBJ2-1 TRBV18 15 ASSPRASGIDNNEQF
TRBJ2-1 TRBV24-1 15 ATSDLRGRDNYNEQF
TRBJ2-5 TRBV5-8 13 ASSLGSANQETQY
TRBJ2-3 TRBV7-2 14 ASSLGTSRSTDTQY
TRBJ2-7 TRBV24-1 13 ATSDSRTGGHEQY
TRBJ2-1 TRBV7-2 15 ASSLAITGTGDNEQF
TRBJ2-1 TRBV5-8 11 ASTGQGRNEQF
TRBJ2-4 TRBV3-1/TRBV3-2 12 ASSLTGVGNIQY
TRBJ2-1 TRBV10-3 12 AITPTGTTNEQF
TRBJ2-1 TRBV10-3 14 AISESKAGAYNEQF
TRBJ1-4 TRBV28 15 ASGRAGGRSTNEKLF
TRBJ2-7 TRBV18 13 ASSPFGTGGYEQY
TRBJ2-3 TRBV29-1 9 SVDNTDTQY
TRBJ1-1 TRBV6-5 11 ASSFPGTGEAF
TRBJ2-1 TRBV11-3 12 ASSRRGSYNEQF
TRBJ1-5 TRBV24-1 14 ATSDPGQGDNQPQH
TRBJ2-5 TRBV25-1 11 ASETGIQETQY
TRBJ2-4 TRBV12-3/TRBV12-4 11 ASKSGGTNIQY
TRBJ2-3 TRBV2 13 ASRPTGTRTDTQY
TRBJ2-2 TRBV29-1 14 SVPRTSGRDTGELF
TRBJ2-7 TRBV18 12 ASSTGQGYYEQY
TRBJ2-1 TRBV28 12 ASSRPSLYNEQF
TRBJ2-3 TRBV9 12 ASSVIPGADTQY
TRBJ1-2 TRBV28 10 ASSFLGQDTL
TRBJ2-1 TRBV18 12 ASSEWTSDNEQF
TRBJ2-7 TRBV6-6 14 ASSPASGSTWYEQY
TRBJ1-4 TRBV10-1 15 ASSDPRQGRHNEKLF
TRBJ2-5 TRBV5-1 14 ASSSGGSGTGETQY
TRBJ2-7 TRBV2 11 ASSDYRGGEQY
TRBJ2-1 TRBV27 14 ASSDIAGGHYNEQF
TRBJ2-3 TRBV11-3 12 ASSSRDNTDTQY
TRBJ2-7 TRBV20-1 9 SASGEGEQY
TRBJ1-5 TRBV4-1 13 ASSQEWAGHQPQH
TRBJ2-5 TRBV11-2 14 ASSLGGGAVQETQY
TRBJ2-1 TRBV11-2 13 ASSETPGLAGAQF
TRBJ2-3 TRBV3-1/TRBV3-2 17 ASIPKTSGTRSPTDTQY
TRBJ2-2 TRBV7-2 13 ASSLPGVRTGELF
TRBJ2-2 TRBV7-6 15 ASSLVAGAMNTGELF